The entry below gives a single TCR beta chain sequence along with its context. The antigen is undetermined. The CDR3 sequence is 14 residues long. The germline gives CDR1 MNHEY, CDR2 SVGAGI. V was shortened by 3 bases and J by 2 bases, with 11 bases between the two germline ends. The record originates from a study of T cell responses to AZD1222 COVID-19 vaccine. Only in-frame clones appear in the TCRdb table, and some are missing; sequencing was by immunoSEQ multiplex PCR. Of approximately 57,000 clones listed, approximately 83% are singletons. General study findings and limits: Only five or six AZD1222 recipients were seropositive at baseline. Close to half of spike-specific TCRs reportedly recognize unmutated variant regions.

The sample here was peripheral blood, taken on day 0 of AZD1222 vaccination. The chain combines TRBV6-5 with TRBJ2-7, with D uncertain. The TCR comes from an adult in good health. As DNA, the CDR3 is TGTGCCAGCAGTTATGAAGGAACGACCTACGAGCAGTACTTC. Encoded protein: CASSYEGTTYEQYF.